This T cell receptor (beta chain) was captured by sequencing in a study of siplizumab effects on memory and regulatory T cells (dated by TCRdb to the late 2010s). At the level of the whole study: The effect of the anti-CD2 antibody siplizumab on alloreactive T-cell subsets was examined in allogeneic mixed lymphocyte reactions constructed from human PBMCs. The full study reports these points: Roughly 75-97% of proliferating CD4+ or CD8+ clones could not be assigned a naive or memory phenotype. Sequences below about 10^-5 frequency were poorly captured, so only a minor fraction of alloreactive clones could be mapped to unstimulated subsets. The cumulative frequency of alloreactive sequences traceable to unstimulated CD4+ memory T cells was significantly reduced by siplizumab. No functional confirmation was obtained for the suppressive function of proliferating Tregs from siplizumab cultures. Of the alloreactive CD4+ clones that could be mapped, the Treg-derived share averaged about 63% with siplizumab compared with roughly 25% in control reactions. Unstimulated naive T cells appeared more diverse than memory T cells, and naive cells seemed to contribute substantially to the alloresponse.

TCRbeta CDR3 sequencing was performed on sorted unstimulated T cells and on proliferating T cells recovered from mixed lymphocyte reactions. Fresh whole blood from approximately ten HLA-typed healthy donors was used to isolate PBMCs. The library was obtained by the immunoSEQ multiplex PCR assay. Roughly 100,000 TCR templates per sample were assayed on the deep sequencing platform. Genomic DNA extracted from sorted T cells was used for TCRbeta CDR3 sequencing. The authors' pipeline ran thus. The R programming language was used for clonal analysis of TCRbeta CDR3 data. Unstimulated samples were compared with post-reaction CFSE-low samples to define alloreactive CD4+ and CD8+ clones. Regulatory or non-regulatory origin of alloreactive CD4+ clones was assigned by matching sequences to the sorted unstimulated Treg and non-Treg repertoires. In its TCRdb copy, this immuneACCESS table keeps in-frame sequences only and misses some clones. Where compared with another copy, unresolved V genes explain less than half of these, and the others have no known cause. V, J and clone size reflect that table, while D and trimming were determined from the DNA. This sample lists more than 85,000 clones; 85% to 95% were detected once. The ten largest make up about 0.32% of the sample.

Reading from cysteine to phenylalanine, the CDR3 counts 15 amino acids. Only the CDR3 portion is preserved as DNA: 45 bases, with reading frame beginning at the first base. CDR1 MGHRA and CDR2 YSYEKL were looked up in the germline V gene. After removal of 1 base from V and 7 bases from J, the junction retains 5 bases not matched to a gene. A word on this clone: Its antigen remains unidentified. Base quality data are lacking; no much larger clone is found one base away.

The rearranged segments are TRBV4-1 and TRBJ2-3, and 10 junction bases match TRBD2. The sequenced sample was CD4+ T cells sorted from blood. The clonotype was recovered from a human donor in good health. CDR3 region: CASSQAAGGLNTQYF. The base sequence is TGCGCCAGCAGCCAAGCAGCGGGGGGGCTAAATACGCAGTATTTT.